This T cell receptor beta chain came from a study of OX40 agonist ivuxolimab in advanced cancers. Study as a whole: The patients received ivuxolimab by intravenous route every 2 weeks at 0.01 to 10 mg/kg. The study, taken as a whole, reports: Expanded peripheral T-cell antigen specificity went undetermined.

The table came from immunoSEQ multiplex PCR; TCRdb's copy has only in-frame clones and leaves some out. Of about 55,000 clones listed, around 88% were seen once; the top ten hold roughly 13%. The CDR3 consists of 19 residues. Germline V CDR1 and CDR2: SGHTA, FQGTGA. V lost 1 base and J 4 bases, leaving 26 bases between the germline ends. Concerning this clone itself: Its antigen is unidentified.

Source: CD4+ or CD8+ T cells sorted from blood, taken in a trial of the OX40 agonist ivuxolimab. The sequence derives from an adult with an advanced solid tumor such as melanoma, head and neck, liver or kidney cancer. The V call is TRBV7-3, the J call TRBJ2-7; weak D call: TRBD2 (5 bases). The chain's CDR3 is CASSLSPRGRTRGIYEQYF. DNA of the CDR3: TGTGCCAGCAGCTTAAGCCCGCGAGGACGGACCAGAGGGATATACGAGCAGTACTTC.